Shown below are 20 T cell receptor beta chains from a single sample sequenced in a study of cytomegalovirus exposure and HLA in healthy donors. PCR was performed using 60 Vbeta and 13 Jbeta primers. The table came from immunoSEQ multiplex PCR; TCRdb's copy has only in-frame clones and leaves some out. The sample gives 150,000 to 200,000 clones, 70% to 80% of which show up once; around 1.5% is in the top ten. The sample taken for sequencing was PBMCs. These receptors all come from a woman in her forties or fifties in good health and CMV-seronegative.

The gene calls are TRBV6-1 and TRBJ1-4; 7 positions match TRBD1. The J segment lost 7 bases and the V segment lost 3 bases, leaving 14 bases of the junction unmatched. In germline, CDR1 is MNHNS, CDR2 SASEGT. The CDR3 runs 17 residues. In DNA form, the CDR3 reads TGTGCCAGCAGTGAGTTCTCAGGGGGTAGTCCCCGTGAAAAACTGTTTTTT. Its protein is CASSEFSGGSPREKLFF.

This chain uses TRBV28 with TRBJ1-4; D ambiguous. V was pared by 7 bases and J by 7 bases, with 16 bases between. The CDR3 loop spans 14 amino acids. Germline lookup yields CDR1 MDHEN and CDR2 SYDVKM. The CDR3 coding sequence is TGTGCCAGCAAATGGCCCGAGGTCGGTGAAAAACTGTTTTTT. Its translation is CASKWPEVGEKLFF.

The rearrangement joins TRBV29-1 to TRBJ2-5, with TRBD1 as a possible D gene (5 bases). Trimming cost V 4 bases and J 5 bases, with 14 bases left between them. This CDR3 region has 13 residues. The V gene's germline CDR1 is SQVTM and CDR2 ANQGSEA. CDR3 in amino acids: CSVGRSKGETQYF. Here the CDR3 DNA reads TGCAGCGTTGGCCGTTCCAAGGGGGAGACCCAGTACTTC.

The chain recombines TRBV28 with TRBJ2-7; D perhaps matches TRBD1 (6 bases). This CDR3 contains 15 residues. Trimming shortened V by 1 base and J by 2 bases, and 12 bases separated the two germline ends. Germline lookup yields CDR1 MDHEN and CDR2 SYDVKM. Here the CDR3 DNA reads TGTGCCAGCAGTTTATCGGCTGGGGGCACCTACGAGCAGTACTTC. It specifies CASSLSAGGTYEQYF.

The rearrangement uses TRBV6-5 and TRBJ1-1; 8 bases align to TRBD1. Germline V lookup: CDR1 MNHEY, CDR2 SVGAGI. The CDR3 extends over 14 amino acids. The trim removed 8 bases at V and 3 bases at J, leaving 8 bases unmatched. The CDR3 is CASSKQGEYTEAFF. CDR3 DNA sequence: TGTGCCAGCTCGAAACAGGGGGAGTACACTGAAGCTTTCTTT.

This clone was found a few times. The chain combines TRBV6-1 with TRBJ1-1; TRBD1 matches at 8 bases. Germline loops: CDR1 MNHNS, CDR2 SASEGT. The CDR3 spans 14 residues. Trimming removed 6 bases from V and 5 bases from J; junction bases left unmatched: 8. The CDR3 is CASRPRTGRTEAFF. The DNA for the CDR3 is TGTGCCAGCAGGCCAAGGACAGGGCGGACTGAAGCTTTCTTT.

V usage is TRBV5-1 and J usage is TRBJ2-1; 9 nucleotides agree with TRBD1. Germline lookup yields CDR1 SGHRS and CDR2 YFSETQ. The CDR3 has 15 residues. After removal of 5 bases from V and 2 bases from J, the junction contained 5 bases not matched to a gene. The CDR3 sequence is CASSPGQGPYNEQFF. Written as DNA, the CDR3 is TGCGCCAGCAGTCCGGGACAGGGACCCTACAATGAGCAGTTCTTC.

This clone was detected only once. The rearrangement links TRBV27 to TRBJ1-2, with D tentatively TRBD1 (6 bases). This CDR3 contains 15 residues. V lost 6 bases and J 4 bases, leaving 18 bases between the germline ends. The germline V gene encodes CDR1 MNHEY and CDR2 SMNVEV (reference sequence). CDR3 in DNA: TGTGCCAGCAGCGAAGGGGGGGGGCGTTGCTATGGCTACACCTTC. As protein: CASSEGGGRCYGYTF.

A single count supports this clone. The rearrangement uses TRBV7-2 and TRBJ2-5; D gene uncertain. Trimming left V 4 bases short and J 6 bases short, with 15 bases between. The CDR3 extends over 14 amino acids. Germline values: CDR1 SGHTA, CDR2 FQGNSA. CDR3 protein: CASSSDAVGKTQYF. The CDR3 DNA is TGTGCCAGCAGCTCAGACGCGGTAGGCAAGACCCAGTACTTC. The full variable domain, completed using reference TRBV7-2 and TRBJ2-5, is GAGVSQSPSNKVTEKGKDVELRCDPISGHTALYWYRQSLGQGLEFLIYFQGNSAPDKSGLPSDRFSAERTGGSVSTLTIQRTQQEDSAVYLCASSSDAVGKTQYFGPGTRLLVL.

This chain joins TRBV21-1 and TRBJ2-3; the table gives TRBD1 as D, unverified against the DNA. TRBV21-1 is described as a pseudogene. The CDR3 covers 15 residues. The CDR3 sequence: CASSKGTVNTDTQYF. The CDR3 DNA reads as TGTGCCAGCAGCAAAGGGACAGTCAACACAGATACGCAGTATTTT.

This sequence joins TRBV7-2 and TRBJ1-3, with no clear D. Trimming took off 1 base at V and 0 bases at J, with 7 bases between the two ends. The CDR3 covers 15 residues. Germline loops: CDR1 SGHTA, CDR2 FQGNSA. Here the CDR3 reads CASSLGLLSGNTIYF. The CDR3, as DNA: TGTGCCAGCAGCTTAGGACTGCTCTCTGGAAACACCATATATTTT.

The V call is TRBV2, the J call TRBJ2-3, with D tentatively TRBD2 (6 bases). The germline gives CDR1 SNHLY, CDR2 FYNNEI. The CDR3 spans 15 residues. V was shortened by 4 bases and J by 1 base, with 12 bases between the two germline ends. CDR3 protein: CASSVASAGTDTQYF. CDR3 coding DNA: TGTGCCAGCAGTGTAGCTAGCGCTGGCACAGATACGCAGTATTTT.

The chain combines TRBV18 with TRBJ1-5; perhaps TRBD1 as D (5 bases). Germline CDR1 and CDR2: KGHSH and LQKENI. Trimming stripped 2 bases from V and 7 bases from J, with 12 bases between. This CDR3 is built from 14 residues. The CDR3 bases are TGTGCCAGCTCACCATCCCAGGGTTTCCAGCCCCAGCATTTT. Amino acids: CASSPSQGFQPQHF.

The genes are TRBV7-2 and TRBJ1-3, with TRBD1 as a possible D gene (5 bases). Trimming pared 1 base from V and 4 bases from J, leaving 11 bases between. Germline CDR1 is SGHTA and CDR2 is FQGNSA. The CDR3 spans 15 residues. CDR3 sequence: CASSLEDRLGNTIYF. CDR3 DNA: TGTGCCAGCAGCTTAGAAGACAGACTGGGAAACACCATATATTTT.

The sample holds a few counts of this clone. This chain connects TRBV7-3 to TRBJ2-1, with 7 bases fitting TRBD2. This CDR3 is 19 amino acids long. Germline V CDR1 and CDR2: SGHTA, FQGTGA. The trim removed 1 base at V and 3 bases at J, leaving 15 bases unmatched. The CDR3 here is CASSLRSRVERGGYNEQFF. CDR3 nucleotides: TGTGCCAGCAGCTTAAGGTCAAGGGTGGAGCGGGGCGGCTACAATGAGCAGTTCTTC.

V gene TRBV6-6 combines with J gene TRBJ1-1, with 7 bases identical to TRBD1. V was clipped by 6 bases and J by 3 bases; unmatched bases: 7. The V gene's germline CDR1 is MNHNY and CDR2 SVGAGI (reference sequence). This CDR3 region has 14 residues. The CDR3 DNA sequence: TGTGCCAGCAGGAGACAGGGTCTGGACACTGAAGCTTTCTTT. Its translation is CASRRQGLDTEAFF.

The chain is built from TRBV5-1 and TRBJ1-1, with 10 bases fitting TRBD1. Germline CDR1 reads SGHRS; CDR2 reads YFSETQ. After removal of 0 bases from V and 1 base from J, the junction contained 0 bases not matched to a gene. This CDR3 has 15 amino acids. The CDR3 coding sequence is TGCGCCAGCAGCTTGGGGGACAGGGGGAACACTGAAGCTTTCTTT. Amino acid sequence: CASSLGDRGNTEAFF.

The rearrangement uses TRBV6-6 and TRBJ2-4, with 7 bases identical to TRBD2. Germline trimming cut 5 bases from V and 6 bases from J; bases unmatched to any gene: 10. The length of the CDR3 is 15 residues. Per the germline V gene, CDR1 is MNHNY and CDR2 is SVGAGI (reference sequence). CDR3 in amino acids: CASSNGPGGGNIQYF. For the CDR3, the DNA is TGTGCCAGCAGTAACGGACCTGGCGGGGGAAACATTCAGTACTTC.

This chain uses TRBV7-2 with TRBJ1-5; 7 nucleotides align to TRBD1. Germline CDR1 is SGHTA and CDR2 is FQGNSA. The CDR3 is 14 amino acids. V shed 5 bases and J 2 bases; nucleotides not matched to a gene: 3. CDR3 nucleotide sequence: TGTGCCAGCAGCCGTGGACAGGGCAATCAGCCCCAGCATTTT. Protein sequence: CASSRGQGNQPQHF.

The chain is built from TRBV5-6 and TRBJ1-2; perhaps TRBD1 as D (6 bases). Between the trimmed V and J ends, which lost 1 base and 7 bases, there was a span of 11 bases. The V gene's germline CDR1 is SGHDT and CDR2 YYEEEE. The CDR3 is 13 residues long. The CDR3 bases are TGTGCCAGCAGCTTGCCGGGGGGCGTTGGCTACACCTTC. It specifies CASSLPGGVGYTF.